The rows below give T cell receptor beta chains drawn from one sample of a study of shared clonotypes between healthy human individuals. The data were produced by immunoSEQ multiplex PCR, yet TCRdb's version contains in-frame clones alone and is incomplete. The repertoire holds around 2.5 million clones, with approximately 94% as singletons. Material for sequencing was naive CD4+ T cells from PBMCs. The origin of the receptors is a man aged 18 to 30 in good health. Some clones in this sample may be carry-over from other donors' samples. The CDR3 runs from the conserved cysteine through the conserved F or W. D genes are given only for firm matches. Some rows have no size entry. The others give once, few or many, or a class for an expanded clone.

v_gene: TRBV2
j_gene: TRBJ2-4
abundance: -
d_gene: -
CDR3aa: CASSAQGTKNIQYF
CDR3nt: TGTGCCAGCAGTGCTCAGGGTACCAAAAACATTCAGTACTTC

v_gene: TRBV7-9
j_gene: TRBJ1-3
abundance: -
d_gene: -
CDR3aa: CASSYRDSGNTIYF
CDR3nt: TGTGCCAGCAGCTACAGGGACTCTGGAAACACCATATATTTT

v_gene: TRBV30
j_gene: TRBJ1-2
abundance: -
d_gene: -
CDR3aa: CAWHHQPFLFSGYTF
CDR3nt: TGTGCCTGGCATCATCAACCTTTTCTCTTCAGTGGCTACACCTTC

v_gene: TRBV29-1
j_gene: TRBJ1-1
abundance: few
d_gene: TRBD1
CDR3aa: CSVGPGQGYTEAFF
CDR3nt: TGCAGCGTGGGTCCGGGACAGGGATATACTGAAGCTTTCTTT

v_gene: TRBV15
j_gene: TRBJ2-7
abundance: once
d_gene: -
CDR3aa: CATSRVISSYEQYF
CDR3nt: TGTGCCACCAGCAGAGTTATTAGCTCCTACGAGCAGTACTTC

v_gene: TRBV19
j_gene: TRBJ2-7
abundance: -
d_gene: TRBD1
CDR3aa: CASSYGQGGYEQYF
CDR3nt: TGTGCCAGTAGTTATGGACAGGGGGGTTACGAGCAGTACTTC

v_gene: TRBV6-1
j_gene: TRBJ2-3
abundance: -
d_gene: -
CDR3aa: CASSARRELDTQYF
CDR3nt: TGTGCCAGCAGTGCGCGTAGGGAGCTAGATACGCAGTATTTT

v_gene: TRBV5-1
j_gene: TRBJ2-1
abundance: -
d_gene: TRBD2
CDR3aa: CASRSTGTSGSSSEQFF
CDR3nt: TGCGCCAGCCGTTCCACTGGGACTAGCGGGAGTAGTAGTGAGCAGTTCTTC

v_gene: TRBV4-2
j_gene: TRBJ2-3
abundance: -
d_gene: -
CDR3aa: CASSQGQHTDTQYF
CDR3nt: TGTGCCAGCAGCCAAGGACAGCACACAGATACGCAGTATTTT

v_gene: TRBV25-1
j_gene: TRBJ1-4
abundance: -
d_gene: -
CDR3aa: CASSDVRGTNEKLFF
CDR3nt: TGTGCCAGCAGTGACGTCCGGGGTACTAATGAAAAACTGTTTTTT

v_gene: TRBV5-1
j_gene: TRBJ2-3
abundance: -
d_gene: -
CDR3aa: CASSFFQQNTDTQYF
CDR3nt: TGCGCCAGCAGCTTTTTCCAACAAAACACAGATACGCAGTATTTT

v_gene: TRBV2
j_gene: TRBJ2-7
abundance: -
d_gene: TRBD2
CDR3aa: CASRNPAGSEQYF
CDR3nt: TGTGCCAGCAGGAACCCAGCGGGATCCGAGCAGTACTTC

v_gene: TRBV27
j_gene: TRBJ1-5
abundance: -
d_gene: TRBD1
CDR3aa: CASSKGQGGSPYSNQPQHF
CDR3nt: TGTGCCAGCAGTAAGGGACAGGGGGGCTCCCCGTATAGCAATCAGCCCCAGCATTTT

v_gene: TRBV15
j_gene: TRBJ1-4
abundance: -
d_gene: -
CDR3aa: CATSRFDGGSNEKLFF
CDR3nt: TGTGCCACCAGCAGATTTGACGGGGGGAGTAATGAAAAACTGTTTTTT

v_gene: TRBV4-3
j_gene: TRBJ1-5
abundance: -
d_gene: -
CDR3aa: CASSQDLGVGKPQHF
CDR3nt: TGCGCCAGCAGCCAAGATCTAGGAGTGGGGAAGCCCCAGCATTTT

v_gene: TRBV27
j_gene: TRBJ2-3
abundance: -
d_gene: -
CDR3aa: CASSLRGTDTQYF
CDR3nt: TGTGCCAGCAGTTTACGGGGCACAGATACGCAGTATTTT

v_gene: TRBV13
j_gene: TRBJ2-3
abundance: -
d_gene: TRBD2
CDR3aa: CASSFGGADTQYF
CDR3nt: TGTGCCAGCAGCTTCGGGGGGGCAGATACGCAGTATTTT

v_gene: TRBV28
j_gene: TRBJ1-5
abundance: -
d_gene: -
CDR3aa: CASRNQGNQPQHF
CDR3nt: TGTGCCAGCAGGAACCAGGGAAATCAGCCCCAGCATTTT

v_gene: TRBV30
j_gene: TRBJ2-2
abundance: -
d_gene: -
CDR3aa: CAWRGFHTGELFF
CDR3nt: TGTGCCTGGAGAGGGTTCCACACCGGGGAGCTGTTTTTT

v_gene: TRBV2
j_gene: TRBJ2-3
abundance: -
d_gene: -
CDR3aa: CASGGRTITDTQYF
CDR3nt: TGTGCCAGCGGGGGGCGGACTATAACAGATACGCAGTATTTT

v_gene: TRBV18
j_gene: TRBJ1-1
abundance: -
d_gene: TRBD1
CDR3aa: CASSSGQPVNTEAFF
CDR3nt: TGTGCCAGCTCATCGGGACAGCCGGTTAACACTGAAGCTTTCTTT

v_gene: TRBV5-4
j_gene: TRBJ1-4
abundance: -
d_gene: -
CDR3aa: CASSGGKNEKLFF
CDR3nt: TGTGCCAGCAGCGGGGGAAAGAATGAAAAACTGTTTTTT

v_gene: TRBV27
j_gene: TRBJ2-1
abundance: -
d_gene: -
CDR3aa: CASSLWASGYSYNEQFF
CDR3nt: TGTGCCAGCAGTTTATGGGCCAGCGGGTACTCCTACAATGAGCAGTTCTTC

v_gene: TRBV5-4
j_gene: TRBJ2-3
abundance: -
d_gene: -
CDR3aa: CASSLGGDGGTDTQYF
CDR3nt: TGTGCCAGCAGCTTGGGTGGGGACGGAGGAACAGATACGCAGTATTTT

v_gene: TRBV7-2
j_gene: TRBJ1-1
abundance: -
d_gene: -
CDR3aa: CASSLGGLLNTEAFF
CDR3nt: TGTGCCAGCAGCTTAGGAGGGCTCCTGAACACTGAAGCTTTCTTT

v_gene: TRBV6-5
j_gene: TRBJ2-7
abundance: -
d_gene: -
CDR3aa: CATGARGTSSYEQYF
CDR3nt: TGTGCCACCGGTGCCAGGGGTACGAGCTCCTACGAGCAGTACTTC

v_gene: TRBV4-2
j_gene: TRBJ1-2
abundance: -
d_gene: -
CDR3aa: CASSQNEGGYTF
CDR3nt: TGTGCCAGCAGCCAAAACGAGGGGGGCTACACCTTC

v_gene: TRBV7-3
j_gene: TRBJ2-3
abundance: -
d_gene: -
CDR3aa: CASSLAGGSTDTQYF
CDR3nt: TGTGCCAGCAGCCTCGCAGGGGGGAGCACAGATACGCAGTATTTT

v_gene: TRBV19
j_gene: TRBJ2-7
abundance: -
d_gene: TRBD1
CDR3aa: CASSRGQGFGYEQYF
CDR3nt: TGTGCCAGTAGCCGAGGACAGGGGTTCGGCTACGAGCAGTACTTC

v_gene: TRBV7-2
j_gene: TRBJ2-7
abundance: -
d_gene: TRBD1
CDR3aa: CASSLGTGLGYEQYF
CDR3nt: TGTGCCAGCAGCTTAGGGACAGGGCTGGGCTACGAGCAGTACTTC

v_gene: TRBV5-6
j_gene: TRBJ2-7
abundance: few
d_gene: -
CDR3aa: CASSSNFEQYF
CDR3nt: TGTGCCAGCAGCTCAAATTTCGAGCAGTACTTC

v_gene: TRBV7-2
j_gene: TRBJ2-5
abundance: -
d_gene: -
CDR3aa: CASQRGYQETQYF
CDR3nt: TGTGCCAGCCAGCGAGGGTACCAAGAGACCCAGTACTTC

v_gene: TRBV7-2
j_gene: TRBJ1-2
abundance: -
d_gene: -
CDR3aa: CASSRTGGKSGYTF
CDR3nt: TGTGCCAGCAGCCGGACTGGAGGCAAGAGTGGCTACACCTTC

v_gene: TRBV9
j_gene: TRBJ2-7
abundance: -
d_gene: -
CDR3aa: CASSVVDIPYEQYF
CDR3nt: TGTGCCAGCAGCGTAGTAGACATCCCCTACGAGCAGTACTTC

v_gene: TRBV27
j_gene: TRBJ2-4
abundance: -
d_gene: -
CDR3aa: CASSYSGGAAKNIQYF
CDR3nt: TGTGCCAGCAGTTATTCCGGGGGCGCTGCCAAAAACATTCAGTACTTC

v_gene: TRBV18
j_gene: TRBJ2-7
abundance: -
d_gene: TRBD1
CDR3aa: CASSPRTGNFAYEQYF
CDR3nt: TGTGCCAGCTCACCGAGGACAGGGAACTTCGCCTACGAGCAGTACTTC

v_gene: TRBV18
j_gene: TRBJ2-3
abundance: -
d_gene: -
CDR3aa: CASSPSLVTDTQYF
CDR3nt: TGTGCCAGCTCACCTTCGTTAGTCACAGATACGCAGTATTTT